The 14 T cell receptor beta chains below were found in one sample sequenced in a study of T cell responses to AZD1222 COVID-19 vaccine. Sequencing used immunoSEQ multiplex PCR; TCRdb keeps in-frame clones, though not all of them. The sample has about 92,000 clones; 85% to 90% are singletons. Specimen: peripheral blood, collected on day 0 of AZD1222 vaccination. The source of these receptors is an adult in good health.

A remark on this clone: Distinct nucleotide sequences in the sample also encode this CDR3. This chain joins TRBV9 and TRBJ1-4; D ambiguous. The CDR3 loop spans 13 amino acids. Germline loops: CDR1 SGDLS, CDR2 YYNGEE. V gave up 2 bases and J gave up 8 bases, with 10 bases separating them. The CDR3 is CASSVRVGEKLFF. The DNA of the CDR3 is TGTGCCAGCAGCGTCCGGGTTGGGGAAAAACTGTTTTTT.

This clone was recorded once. CDR3 sequence reads: CASSDTRPLPGNTIYF. As DNA, the CDR3 is TGTGCCAGCAGTGACACCCGGCCTCTCCCTGGAAACACCATATATTTT. This chain connects TRBV2 to TRBJ1-3; D is unresolved. Germline V gene data show CDR1 as SNHLY and CDR2 as FYNNEI. V lost 3 bases, J lost 2 bases, and 14 bases lay in between. The CDR3 is 16 residues long.

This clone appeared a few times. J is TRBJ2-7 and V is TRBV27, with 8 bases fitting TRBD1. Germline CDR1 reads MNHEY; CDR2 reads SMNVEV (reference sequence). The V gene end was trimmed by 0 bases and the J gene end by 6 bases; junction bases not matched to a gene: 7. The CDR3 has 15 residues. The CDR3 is CASSLSGTGAVEQYF. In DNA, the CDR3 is TGTGCCAGCAGTTTATCGGGGACAGGAGCGGTCGAGCAGTACTTC.

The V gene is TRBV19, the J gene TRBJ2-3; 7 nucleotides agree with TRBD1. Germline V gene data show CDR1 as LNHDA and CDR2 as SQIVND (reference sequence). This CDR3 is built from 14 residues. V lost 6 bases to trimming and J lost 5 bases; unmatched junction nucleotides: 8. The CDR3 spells CASSLTGAKDTQYF. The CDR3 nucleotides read TGTGCCAGTAGCCTTACAGGGGCGAAAGATACGCAGTATTTT.

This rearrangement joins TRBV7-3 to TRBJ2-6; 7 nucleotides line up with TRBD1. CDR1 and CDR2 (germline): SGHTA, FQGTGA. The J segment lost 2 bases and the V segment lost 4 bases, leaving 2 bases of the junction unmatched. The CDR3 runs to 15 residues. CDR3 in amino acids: CASSSGQTGANVLTF. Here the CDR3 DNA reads TGTGCCAGCAGCTCGGGACAGACTGGGGCCAACGTCCTGACTTTC.

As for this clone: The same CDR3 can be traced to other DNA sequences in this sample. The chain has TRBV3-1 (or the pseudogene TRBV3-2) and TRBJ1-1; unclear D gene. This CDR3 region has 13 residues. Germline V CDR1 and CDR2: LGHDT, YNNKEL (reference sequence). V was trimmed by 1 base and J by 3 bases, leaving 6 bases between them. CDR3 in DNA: TGTGCCAGCAGCCAAGGGGAGGACACTGAAGCTTTCTTT. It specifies CASSQGEDTEAFF.

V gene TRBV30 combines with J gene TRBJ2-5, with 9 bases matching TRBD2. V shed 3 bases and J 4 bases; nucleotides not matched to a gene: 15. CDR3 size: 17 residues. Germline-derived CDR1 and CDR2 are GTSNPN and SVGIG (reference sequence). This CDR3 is CAWSTGRGGRATETQYF. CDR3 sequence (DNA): TGTGCCTGGAGCACCGGTAGGGGCGGGAGGGCCACAGAGACCCAGTACTTC.

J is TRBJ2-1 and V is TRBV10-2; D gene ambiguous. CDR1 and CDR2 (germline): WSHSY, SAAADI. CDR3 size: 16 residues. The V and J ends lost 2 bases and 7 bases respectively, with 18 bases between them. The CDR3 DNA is TGCGCCAGCAGTGAGCAATACGTTGGGCAGTTGAATGAGCAGTTCTTC. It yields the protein CASSEQYVGQLNEQFF.

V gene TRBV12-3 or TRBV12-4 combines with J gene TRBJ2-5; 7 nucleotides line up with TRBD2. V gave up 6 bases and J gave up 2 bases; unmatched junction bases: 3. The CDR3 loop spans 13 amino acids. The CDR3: CASRGGGQETQYF. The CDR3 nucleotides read TGTGCCAGCAGGGGGGGAGGGCAAGAGACCCAGTACTTC.

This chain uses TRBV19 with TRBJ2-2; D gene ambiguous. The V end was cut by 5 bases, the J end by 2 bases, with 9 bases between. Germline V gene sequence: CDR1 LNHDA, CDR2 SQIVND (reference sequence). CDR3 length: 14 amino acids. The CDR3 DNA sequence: TGTGCCAGTAGTGTCCGTCCCAACACCGGGGAGCTGTTTTTT. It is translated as CASSVRPNTGELFF.

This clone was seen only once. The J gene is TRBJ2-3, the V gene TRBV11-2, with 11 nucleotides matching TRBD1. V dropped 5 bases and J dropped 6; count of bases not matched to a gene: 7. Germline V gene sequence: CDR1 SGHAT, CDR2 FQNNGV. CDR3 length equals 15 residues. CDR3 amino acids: CASSHRDRGLDTQYF. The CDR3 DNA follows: TGTGCCAGCAGCCACCGGGACAGGGGGTTGGATACGCAGTATTTT. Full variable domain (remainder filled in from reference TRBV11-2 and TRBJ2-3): EAGVAQSPRYKIIEKRQSVAFWCNPISGHATLYWYQQILGQGPKLLIQFQNNGVVDDSQLPKDRFSAERLKGVDSTLKIQPAKLEDSAVYLCASSHRDRGLDTQYFGPGTRLTVL.

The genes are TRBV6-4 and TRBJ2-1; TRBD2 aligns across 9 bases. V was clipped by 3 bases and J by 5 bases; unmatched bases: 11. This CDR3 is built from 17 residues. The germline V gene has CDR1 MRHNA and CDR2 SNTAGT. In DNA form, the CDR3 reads TGTGCCAGCAGTGAACAACCCTTAGCGGGAGTGAACAATGAGCAGTTCTTC. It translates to CASSEQPLAGVNNEQFF.

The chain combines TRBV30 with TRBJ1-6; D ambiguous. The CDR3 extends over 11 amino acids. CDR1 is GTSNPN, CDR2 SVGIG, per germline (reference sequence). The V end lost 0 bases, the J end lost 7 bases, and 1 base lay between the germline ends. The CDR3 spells CAWSVNSPLHF. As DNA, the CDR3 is TGTGCCTGGAGTGTAAATTCACCCCTCCACTTT.

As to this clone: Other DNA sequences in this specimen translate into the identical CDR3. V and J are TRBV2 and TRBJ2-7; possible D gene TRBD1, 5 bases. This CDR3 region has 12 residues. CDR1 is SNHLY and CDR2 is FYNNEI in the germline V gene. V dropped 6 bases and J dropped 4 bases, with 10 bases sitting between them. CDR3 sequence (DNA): TGTGCCAGCAGGGCAGGGCCTTACGAGCAGTACTTC. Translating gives CASRAGPYEQYF. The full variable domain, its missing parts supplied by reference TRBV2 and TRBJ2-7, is EPEVTQTPSHQVTQMGQEVILRCVPISNHLYFYWYRQILGQKVEFLVSFYNNEISEKSEIFDDQFSVERPDGSNFTLKIRSTKLEDSAMYFCASRAGPYEQYFGPGTRLTVT.